The following is a TCR beta chain sequence with its context. Its antigen target is currently unknown. Qualities for individual bases were not recorded, and no much larger clone is one base off. These data are taken from a study of T cell responses to AZD1222 COVID-19 vaccine (dated by TCRdb to 2020 to 2022). Background for the entire study: AZD1222 recipients given second doses at about 4 weeks or at about 12 weeks were pooled, since spike-specific TCR depth and breadth were not found to differ between the two schedules. TCR sequencing covered 230 or so trial participants: approximately 200 given two doses of AZD1222 and around 25 given two doses of MenACWY control vaccine. Enrollment into the trials was organized by age into subgroups of 18-55, 56-69 and 70-plus years, and those subgroups contained around 150, 28 and 57 TCR-sequenced participants, respectively.

Study-level results and caveats: Because no day 14 peak-response samples were available, the repertoires could be characterized only after the peak T cell response. Epitopes outside the regions mutated in the B.1.351 and B.1.1.7 variants were reportedly recognized by nearly half of the unique spike-specific TCRs. CD4 TCRs associated with the vaccine covered the entire spike protein, and the dominant responses were in regions 160-218 and 743-854. Participants were mostly white British, with more females than males. The authors suggested clonal diversity may have been underestimated. Conclusions about previously exposed vaccinees were limited because only a handful of AZD1222 recipients were SARS-CoV-2 seropositive at baseline. The 56-69-year group was small, and its depth increase did not reach significance, likely because of low power. A significant rise in spike-specific TCR breadth and depth was observed after two AZD1222 doses relative to day 0 and relative to MenACWY recipients.

The CDR3 regions of human TCRbeta chains were analyzed by immunosequencing. The study's processing was this. Repertoire TCRs were checked for matches against a reference library of SARS-CoV-2-specific TCRs that had been generated using the MIRA antigen-specificity platform. Breadth was defined as the fraction of unique TCRs that were SARS-CoV-2-associated, and depth was defined as the fraction of total T cells that were SARS-CoV-2-associated. Using the MIRA data, each spike-specific TCR was assigned both to the spike region to which the TCR was reactive and to a CD4 or CD8 class. Log10-transformed breadth and depth values were compared by one-way ANOVA with Sidak's multiple comparisons tests. The table was pulled from immuneACCESS by TCRdb, which kept in-frame rearrangements only. Such tables lose some clones; where checked, under half of the loss comes from unresolved V genes, and the rest has no known cause. V, J and clone size were drawn from that table, and D and trimming were deduced from the DNA. This sample is represented by tens of thousands of clones; approximately 90% of them were singletons. The top ten clones comprise 20% to 25% of the sample.

Sequences SGHDN (CDR1) and FVKESK (CDR2) are obtained from the germline V gene. From the cysteine through the phenylalanine, the CDR3 covers 15 amino acids. The read is trimmed to its CDR3 DNA, 45 bases read in frame from base 1. Trimming removed 1 base from V and 7 bases from J; the gene matches leave 8 bases unexplained. The sample's time point label is to be understood as: baseline before first vaccination. The vaccinee samples were drawn from two UK trials, COV001 and COV002, one of which was a single-blind randomized controlled phase 2/3 trial testing AZD1222 (ChAdOx1 nCoV-19) in healthy adults. Trial participant PBMC samples were collected at day 0 and day 28 after the second dose for TCRbeta chain sequencing.

The receptor was isolated from an adult in good health. This material consisted of peripheral blood, taken on day 0 of AZD1222 vaccination. The sequence joins TRBV14 to TRBJ1-2; 8 central nucleotides agree with TRBD1. CDR3 reads: CASSQVQGALGGYTF. The nucleotide sequence reads TGTGCCAGCAGCCAAGTTCAGGGGGCCCTGGGTGGCTACACCTTC.